A selection of T cell receptor beta chains follows, all from one sample in a study of blood T cell repertoires in COVID-19. This table comes from immunoSEQ multiplex PCR, and its TCRdb copy is limited to in-frame clones, with some not included. The sample records around 58,000 clones, approximately 91% being singletons. What was sequenced was peripheral blood. All receptors derive from a woman aged 55-69 years with active or convalescent COVID-19. CDR3s include the opening cysteine and the closing phenylalanine or tryptophan. Fields, in order: CDR3 protein, CDR3 DNA, V gene, J gene, clone size, D gene. A D gene is named only where the DNA matches it firmly. Rows may omit the clone size; those that give it use once, few, many or a size class.

CDR3: CAITSGLAGSTDTQYF; DNA: TGTGCCATCACCTCAGGGTTAGCGGGAAGCACAGATACGCAGTATTTT; V: TRBV10-3; J: TRBJ2-3; size: NA; D: TRBD2
CDR3: CASAKGQRSYEQYF; DNA: TGTGCCAGCGCTAAGGGACAGAGGTCCTACGAGCAGTACTTC; V: TRBV2; J: TRBJ2-7; size: NA; D: TRBD1
CDR3: CASSPGLYGYTF; DNA: TGTGCCAGCAGCCCGGGTCTCTATGGCTACACCTTC; V: TRBV14; J: TRBJ1-2; size: NA; D: NA
CDR3: CASSPGAVSYGYTF; DNA: TGTGCCAGCTCACCAGGGGCAGTTTCCTATGGCTACACCTTC; V: TRBV18; J: TRBJ1-2; size: NA; D: NA
CDR3: CSVTRQGGNTEAFF; DNA: TGCAGCGTTACGAGACAGGGCGGAAACACTGAAGCTTTCTTT; V: TRBV29-1; J: TRBJ1-1; size: NA; D: TRBD1
CDR3: CSASLVSGGYEQYF; DNA: TGCAGTGCTAGTCTCGTTAGCGGGGGGTACGAGCAGTACTTC; V: TRBV20-1; J: TRBJ2-7; size: NA; D: TRBD2
CDR3: CASQDRAGTEAFF; DNA: TGCGCCAGCCAAGACAGGGCAGGGACTGAAGCTTTCTTT; V: TRBV10-2; J: TRBJ1-1; size: NA; D: TRBD1
CDR3: CASSLIGPTGRGFSTDTQYF; DNA: TGTGCCAGCAGCTTAATAGGGCCGACAGGGAGAGGGTTTAGCACAGATACGCAGTATTTT; V: TRBV7-3; J: TRBJ2-3; size: NA; D: TRBD1
CDR3: CATSEYGEAFF; DNA: TGTGCCACCAGTGAGTACGGTGAAGCTTTCTTT; V: TRBV24-1; J: TRBJ1-1; size: NA; D: NA
CDR3: CASSPPSSGNTIYF; DNA: TGTGCCAGCAGCCCGCCGAGCTCTGGAAACACCATATATTTT; V: TRBV6-2/TRBV6-3; J: TRBJ1-3; size: NA; D: NA
CDR3: CSAMASYEQYF; DNA: TGCAGTGCCATGGCCTCCTACGAGCAGTACTTC; V: TRBV20-1; J: TRBJ2-7; size: NA; D: NA
CDR3: CASSLLPGLAGNWDEQFF; DNA: TGTGCCAGCAGTTTATTGCCGGGACTAGCGGGTAATTGGGATGAGCAGTTCTTC; V: TRBV28; J: TRBJ2-1; size: NA; D: TRBD2
CDR3: CASSFSGGLAKNIQYF; DNA: TGTGCCAGCAGTTTTTCAGGGGGACTAGCCAAAAACATTCAGTACTTC; V: TRBV28; J: TRBJ2-4; size: NA; D: NA
CDR3: CASSSGLADPPQYF; DNA: TGTGCCAGCAGCTCGGGACTAGCGGACCCGCCCCAGTACTTC; V: TRBV7-9; J: TRBJ2-5; size: NA; D: TRBD2
CDR3: CASSVLAGTYNEQFF; DNA: TGTGCCAGCAGCGTTCTAGCGGGAACCTACAATGAGCAGTTCTTC; V: TRBV9; J: TRBJ2-1; size: NA; D: TRBD2
CDR3: CASSLGHQNEKLFF; DNA: TGCGCCAGCAGCTTGGGGCACCAGAATGAAAAACTGTTTTTT; V: TRBV5-1; J: TRBJ1-4; size: NA; D: NA
CDR3: CASSQDRTGRPRVETQYF; DNA: TGTGCCAGCAGCCAAGATCGGACAGGCCGCCCTAGAGTGGAGACCCAGTACTTC; V: TRBV14; J: TRBJ2-5; size: NA; D: TRBD1
CDR3: CASSLGRGGVRETQYF; DNA: TGTGCCAGCAGCTTAGGACGCGGGGGGGTCAGAGAGACCCAGTACTTC; V: TRBV13; J: TRBJ2-5; size: NA; D: TRBD2
CDR3: CASKKTVTNYEQYF; DNA: TGTGCCAGCAAGAAGACAGTGACCAACTACGAGCAGTACTTC; V: TRBV2; J: TRBJ2-7; size: NA; D: NA
CDR3: CASSLAGGRSEAFF; DNA: TGCGCCAGCAGCTTGGCAGGGGGCAGGTCTGAAGCTTTCTTT; V: TRBV5-1; J: TRBJ1-1; size: NA; D: TRBD1
CDR3: CSAGGPGLAAETQYF; DNA: TGCAGTGCTGGTGGCCCGGGACTAGCTGCAGAGACCCAGTACTTC; V: TRBV20-1; J: TRBJ2-5; size: NA; D: TRBD2
CDR3: CATQQGAGNTEAFF; DNA: TGCGCCACCCAACAGGGGGCGGGGAACACTGAAGCTTTCTTT; V: TRBV5-1; J: TRBJ1-1; size: NA; D: TRBD1
CDR3: CASTLRDRPNYGYTF; DNA: TGTGCCAGCACTCTCCGGGACAGGCCTAACTATGGCTACACCTTC; V: TRBV28; J: TRBJ1-2; size: NA; D: TRBD1
CDR3: CASSQDPEGPYEQYF; DNA: TGCGCCAGCAGCCAAGATCCGGAGGGCCCCTACGAGCAGTACTTC; V: TRBV4-3; J: TRBJ2-7; size: NA; D: NA
CDR3: CASSPDTGATEAFF; DNA: TGTGCCAGCAGCCCCGATACAGGAGCAACTGAAGCTTTCTTT; V: TRBV7-9; J: TRBJ1-1; size: NA; D: NA
CDR3: CASSVDSGAYGYTF; DNA: TGTGCCAGCAGCGTAGATTCAGGCGCGTATGGCTACACCTTC; V: TRBV9; J: TRBJ1-2; size: NA; D: NA
CDR3: CATLGQGIWNGYTF; DNA: TGTGCCACCCTAGGACAGGGCATTTGGAATGGCTACACCTTC; V: TRBV10-3; J: TRBJ1-2; size: NA; D: TRBD1
CDR3: CASSEGLTDTQYF; DNA: TGTGCCAGCAGTGAGGGCCTCACAGATACGCAGTATTTT; V: TRBV2; J: TRBJ2-3; size: NA; D: NA
CDR3: CASSTGTEAFF; DNA: TGTGCCAGCAGTACCGGGACAGAAGCTTTCTTT; V: TRBV6-5; J: TRBJ1-1; size: few; D: NA
CDR3: CASWSRSSNTEAFF; DNA: TGTGCCAGTTGGAGCCGGAGCTCGAACACTGAAGCTTTCTTT; V: TRBV27; J: TRBJ1-1; size: few; D: NA
CDR3: CASSHARGDEQFF; DNA: TGTGCCAGCAGCCATGCCCGGGGGGATGAGCAGTTCTTC; V: TRBV14; J: TRBJ2-1; size: NA; D: TRBD2
CDR3: CASSTDYPSFEQYF; DNA: TGTGCCAGTAGTACCGATTACCCAAGCTTCGAGCAGTACTTC; V: TRBV19; J: TRBJ2-7; size: NA; D: NA
CDR3: CASSEWTGAETQYF; DNA: TGTGCCAGCAGCGAATGGACAGGGGCAGAGACCCAGTACTTC; V: TRBV14; J: TRBJ2-5; size: NA; D: TRBD1
CDR3: CAQSQRINTGELFF; DNA: TGTGCCCAATCCCAGCGCATTAACACCGGGGAGCTGTTTTTT; V: TRBV30; J: TRBJ2-2; size: NA; D: NA
CDR3: CASSPLKYLGSGGTDTQYF; DNA: TGTGCCAGCAGTCCTTTAAAATATCTAGGTAGCGGGGGGACAGATACGCAGTATTTT; V: TRBV27; J: TRBJ2-3; size: NA; D: TRBD2
CDR3: CSASSPAGTDTQYF; DNA: TGCAGTGCTAGTTCTCCAGCGGGCACAGATACGCAGTATTTT; V: TRBV20-1; J: TRBJ2-3; size: NA; D: NA
CDR3: CASSRQGSNTEAFF; DNA: TGTGCCAGCAGCCGACAGGGGTCGAACACTGAAGCTTTCTTT; V: TRBV2; J: TRBJ1-1; size: NA; D: TRBD1
CDR3: CASSSTGTGGYTF; DNA: TGTGCCAGCAGCTCCACCGGGACAGGGGGTTACACCTTC; V: TRBV7-2; J: TRBJ1-2; size: NA; D: TRBD1
CDR3: CASRIAGGGTYNEQFF; DNA: TGTGCCAGCAGGATAGCGGGAGGGGGAACCTACAATGAGCAGTTCTTC; V: TRBV27; J: TRBJ2-1; size: NA; D: TRBD2
CDR3: CASSYGGASENIQYF; DNA: TGTGCCAGCAGCTACGGGGGGGCGTCGGAAAACATTCAGTACTTC; V: TRBV6-6; J: TRBJ2-4; size: NA; D: TRBD2
CDR3: CASSPQGLASNEQFF; DNA: TGTGCCAGCAGTCCCCAGGGACTAGCCTCCAATGAGCAGTTCTTC; V: TRBV6-6; J: TRBJ2-1; size: once; D: TRBD2
CDR3: CACTDSSYEQYF; DNA: TGTGCCTGTACTGACAGCTCCTACGAGCAGTACTTC; V: TRBV30; J: TRBJ2-7; size: NA; D: NA
CDR3: CASSLGTGREQYF; DNA: TGTGCCAGCTCACTAGGGACAGGACGGGAGCAGTACTTC; V: TRBV18; J: TRBJ2-7; size: NA; D: TRBD1
CDR3: CASSSPGGFTGELFF; DNA: TGTGCCAGTAGTAGTCCAGGGGGCTTCACCGGGGAGCTGTTTTTT; V: TRBV19; J: TRBJ2-2; size: NA; D: TRBD1
CDR3: CALGSRGNTGELFF; DNA: TGTGCCCTCGGATCCCGGGGAAACACCGGGGAGCTGTTTTTT; V: TRBV7-2; J: TRBJ2-2; size: NA; D: NA
CDR3: CAWSWSGGAYEQYF; DNA: TGTGCCTGGAGTTGGAGCGGGGGGGCCTACGAGCAGTACTTC; V: TRBV30; J: TRBJ2-7; size: NA; D: TRBD2
CDR3: CASSSRVAYNEQFF; DNA: TGTGCCAGCAGTTCGCGGGTGGCCTACAATGAGCAGTTCTTC; V: TRBV6-2/TRBV6-3; J: TRBJ2-1; size: NA; D: NA
CDR3: CASSPPKLPGGRNEQFF; DNA: TGTGCCAGCTCACCCCCTAAACTCCCCGGGGGGCGCAATGAGCAGTTCTTC; V: TRBV18; J: TRBJ2-1; size: NA; D: NA
CDR3: CASSFNMDYGYTF; DNA: TGTGCCAGCAGTTTCAACATGGACTATGGCTACACCTTC; V: TRBV12-3/TRBV12-4; J: TRBJ1-2; size: NA; D: NA
CDR3: CSVEDTVAREQYF; DNA: TGCAGCGTTGAAGACACAGTGGCACGAGAGCAGTACTTC; V: TRBV29-1; J: TRBJ2-7; size: NA; D: NA
CDR3: CAWSVEGSRYTF; DNA: TGTGCCTGGAGTGTAGAGGGAAGTCGCTACACCTTC; V: TRBV30; J: TRBJ1-2; size: NA; D: NA
CDR3: CATSRDSGQPQHF; DNA: TGTGCCACCAGCAGAGATAGCGGTCAGCCCCAGCATTTT; V: TRBV15; J: TRBJ1-5; size: NA; D: NA
CDR3: CASSQEWAGGRYNEQFF; DNA: TGTGCCAGCAGCCAAGAATGGGCGGGGGGGCGTTACAATGAGCAGTTCTTC; V: TRBV4-2; J: TRBJ2-1; size: NA; D: TRBD2
CDR3: CASSSTGTGGYEQYF; DNA: TGTGCCAGCAGTTCTACCGGGACAGGGGGCTACGAGCAGTACTTC; V: TRBV27; J: TRBJ2-7; size: NA; D: TRBD1
CDR3: CASSLVGQGAGETQYF; DNA: TGTGCCAGCAGCTTAGTCGGGCAGGGGGCCGGAGAGACCCAGTACTTC; V: TRBV7-9; J: TRBJ2-5; size: NA; D: TRBD1
CDR3: CASSQSIFGNQPQHF; DNA: TGTGCCAGCAGCCAATCAATCTTCGGCAATCAGCCCCAGCATTTT; V: TRBV16; J: TRBJ1-5; size: few; D: NA
CDR3: CASRPTPGETQYF; DNA: TGTGCCAGCAGACCCACCCCGGGAGAGACCCAGTACTTC; V: TRBV6-4; J: TRBJ2-5; size: once; D: NA
CDR3: CASRAGRGGTEAFF; DNA: TGTGCCAGCAGAGCCGGACGGGGGGGCACTGAAGCTTTCTTT; V: TRBV2; J: TRBJ1-1; size: NA; D: NA
CDR3: CASSFGGSNQPQHF; DNA: TGTGCCAGCAGCTTCGGGGGGAGCAATCAGCCCCAGCATTTT; V: TRBV5-4; J: TRBJ1-5; size: few; D: NA